Below, 19 T cell receptor beta chains from the same sample are listed, as sequenced in a study of Ad26.COV2.S vaccination and SARS-CoV-2 variants. Using immunoSEQ multiplex PCR, the repertoire was profiled, and TCRdb retains in-frame clones only, with some absent. The sample holds about 390,000 clones, more than 85% seen once. Treatment specified: 15 to 20 received Ad26.COV2.S at low or high dose, single or two shots; roughly five received placebo; per-sample allocation not given. Specimen acquisition occurred on day 63 following the initial vaccine or placebo injection. The source was peripheral blood, collected in a trial of Ad26.COV2.S vaccine versus placebo. Receptor source: a person between 18 and 65 years old who received the Ad26.COV2.S COVID-19 vaccine or a placebo.

The chain couples TRBV7-2 to TRBJ1-6, with no clear D. The CDR3 contains 16 residues. Between the trimmed V and J ends, which lost 5 bases and 2 bases, there was a span of 13 bases. Germline V gene lookup returns CDR1 SGHTA and CDR2 FQGNSA. For the CDR3, the DNA is TGTGCCAGCAGCCATACGGAGGGTGCCTATAATTCACCCCTCCACTTT. Protein sequence: CASSHTEGAYNSPLHF.

The chain joins TRBV2 to TRBJ2-2; no clear D. V lost 5 bases to trimming and J lost 4 bases, with 8 bases between them. CDR1 SNHLY and CDR2 FYNNEI come from the germline V gene. The length of the CDR3 is 13 residues. Here the CDR3 reads CASSSPFTGELFF. CDR3 nucleotides: TGTGCCAGCAGTTCCCCCTTCACCGGGGAGCTGTTTTTT.

This chain connects TRBV6-8 to TRBJ1-4; maybe TRBD1 (6 bases). V lost 9 bases and J 4 bases, leaving 21 bases between the germline ends. Per the germline V gene, CDR1 is MNHGY and CDR2 is SAAAGT. This CDR3 comprises 16 residues. In DNA form, the CDR3 reads TGTGCCAGACTCCCTACTCACGGGGACAATAATGAAAAACTGTTTTTT. As protein: CARLPTHGDNNEKLFF.

The V call is TRBV5-1, the J call TRBJ2-3; TRBD2 matches 13 bases. V trimming: 0 bases; J trimming: 3 bases; junction bases outside the gene matches: 7. The germline V gene encodes CDR1 SGHRS and CDR2 YFSETQ. CDR3 length: 18 amino acids. This CDR3 reads CASSLEAGTSGATDTQYF. CDR3 nucleotide sequence: TGCGCCAGCAGCTTGGAAGCAGGGACTAGCGGGGCTACAGATACGCAGTATTTT. Full variable domain (missing parts from reference TRBV5-1 and TRBJ2-3): KAGVTQTPRYLIKTRGQQVTLSCSPISGHRSVSWYQQTPGQGLQFLFEYFSETQRNKGNFPGRFSGRQFSNSRSEMNVSTLELGDSALYLCASSLEAGTSGATDTQYFGPGTRLTVL.

J is TRBJ2-7 and V is TRBV7-2; maybe TRBD2 (5 bases). CDR1 SGHTA and CDR2 FQGNSA come from the germline V gene. The CDR3 consists of 16 residues. With 0 bases removed from V and 0 bases from J, the gap between germline ends came to 12 bases. CDR3 coding DNA: TGTGCCAGCAGCTTAGCGGTGTCAGGACTCTCCTACGAGCAGTACTTC. Its translation: CASSLAVSGLSYEQYF.

The rearrangement uses TRBV11-2 and TRBJ2-7; D unclear. V gave up 0 bases and J gave up 3 bases, with 15 bases separating them. Germline V CDR1 and CDR2: SGHAT, FQNNGV. The CDR3 runs to 16 residues. The chain's CDR3 is CASSLDIGQPSYEQYF. For the CDR3, the DNA is TGTGCCAGCAGCTTAGATATTGGGCAGCCAAGCTACGAGCAGTACTTC.

The V gene is TRBV30, the J gene TRBJ1-2, with D maybe TRBD1 (5 bases). V gave up 0 bases and J gave up 2 bases, with 10 bases separating them. The germline gives CDR1 GTSNPN, CDR2 SVGIG (reference sequence). CDR3 size: 14 residues. The CDR3 bases are TGTGCCTGGAGTGTCGCAGGGCGGAACTATGGCTACACCTTC. This encodes CAWSVAGRNYGYTF.

The chain combines TRBV5-4 with TRBJ1-1; the match to TRBD1 covers 8 bases. CDR1 and CDR2 from the germline V gene are SGHNT and YYREEE (reference sequence). This CDR3 contains 15 residues. Losses at the gene ends were 5 bases for V and 4 bases for J; bases not matched to a gene: 10. CDR3 sequence reads: CASRSQGAGSTEAFF. CDR3 DNA: TGTGCCAGCAGGTCCCAGGGGGCGGGGAGCACTGAAGCTTTCTTT.

This clone was picked up one time. The chain employs TRBV7-8 and TRBJ2-3; D is undetermined. Germline V gives CDR1 SGHVS, CDR2 FQNEAQ. This CDR3 is 13 amino acids long. V dropped 4 bases and J dropped 5 bases, with 10 bases sitting between them. The CDR3 here is CASSSRDVDTQYF. The CDR3 DNA reads as TGTGCCAGCAGCTCCCGCGATGTAGATACGCAGTATTTT.

The chain is built from TRBV10-2 and TRBJ2-1; D possibly corresponds to TRBD1 (5 bases). Germline CDR1 is WSHSY and CDR2 is SAAADI. This CDR3 is 12 amino acids long. Trimming took 2 bases from V and 9 from J, leaving 8 bases between them. CDR3 protein: CASSEGHPEQFF. In DNA, the CDR3 is TGCGCCAGCAGTGAGGGACACCCTGAGCAGTTCTTC.

The chain has TRBV2 and TRBJ2-2; D gene unclear. Trimming took 3 bases from V and 4 from J, leaving 15 bases between them. The CDR3 has 16 amino acids. CDR1 is SNHLY and CDR2 is FYNNEI in the germline V gene. CDR3 region: CASSEEVISVTGELFF. The CDR3 bases are TGTGCCAGCAGTGAGGAAGTTATCTCTGTCACCGGGGAGCTGTTTTTT.

The rearrangement links TRBV4-1 to TRBJ2-7; tentatively, D is TRBD2 (5 bases). The V and J ends lost 0 bases and 2 bases respectively, with 8 bases between them. Germline CDR1 is MGHRA and CDR2 is YSYEKL. CDR3 length: 14 amino acids. The CDR3 sequence is CASSQERGTYEQYF. The CDR3 DNA reads TGCGCCAGCAGCCAAGAACGGGGAACCTACGAGCAGTACTTC.

CDR3 sequence (DNA): TGTGCCAGCAGCCATGAGGGTAGGGGGACTGAGCAGTTCTTC. Translating gives CASSHEGRGTEQFF. The chain recombines TRBV3-1 (or the pseudogene TRBV3-2) with TRBJ2-1; D might be TRBD1 (6 bases). Trimming removed 3 bases from V and 9 bases from J, with 15 bases in between. Germline CDR1 LGHDT, CDR2 YNNKEL (reference sequence). The CDR3 covers 14 residues.

The gene calls are TRBV29-1 and TRBJ1-2; D remains ambiguous. V shed 2 bases and J shed 5 bases, with 15 bases lying between them. Germline CDR1 reads SQVTM; CDR2 reads ANQGSEA. The CDR3 totals 14 residues. CDR3 sequence: CSVEFGYGRYGYTF. The DNA for the CDR3 is TGCAGCGTTGAATTCGGGTACGGTCGGTATGGCTACACCTTC.

The chain employs TRBV5-4 and TRBJ2-1; 11 nucleotides align to TRBD1. There are 17 residues in the CDR3. The junction had 13 bases not matched to a gene; V was cut back by 3 bases and J by 8 bases. The germline gives CDR1 SGHNT, CDR2 YYREEE (reference sequence). CDR3 DNA sequence: TGTGCCAGCAGCTCGAAAGGGGGGACAGGGGGAATCCATGAGCAGTTCTTC. It translates to CASSSKGGTGGIHEQFF.

This clone has a handful of counts. V usage is TRBV6-2 or TRBV6-3 and J usage is TRBJ1-6; D gene unclear. Trimming pared 8 bases from V and 10 bases from J, leaving 12 bases between. This CDR3 region has 12 residues. Germline-derived CDR1 and CDR2 are MNHEY and SVGEGT. CDR3 nucleotide sequence: TGTGCCAGCGGTTTGTTCGGATCACCCCTCCACTTT. This encodes CASGLFGSPLHF.

CDR3 in amino acids: CASTFPKGALSSYEQYF. The CDR3 DNA reads as TGTGCCAGTACTTTTCCTAAGGGGGCGCTGAGCTCCTACGAGCAGTACTTC. The chain couples TRBV19 to TRBJ2-7; TRBD1 matches 7 bases. Trimming cost V 7 bases and J 0 bases; bases outside gene matches: 15. From germline, CDR1 is LNHDA and CDR2 SQIVND (reference sequence). The CDR3 is made up of 17 amino acids.

The V gene is TRBV11-2, the J gene TRBJ2-5, with 16 bases that match TRBD2. This CDR3 has 18 amino acids. Germline assignment: CDR1 SGHAT and CDR2 FQNNGV. V was clipped by 6 bases and J by 5 bases; unmatched bases: 12. The CDR3: CASRPPPGLAGGHETQYF. The CDR3 coding sequence is TGTGCCAGCAGACCTCCTCCGGGACTAGCGGGGGGGCACGAGACCCAGTACTTC.

The chain carries TRBV16 and TRBJ2-5, with D uncertain. The germline CDR1 and CDR2 sequences are KGHSY and FQNENV. Trimming removed 4 bases from V and 1 base from J, with 13 bases in between. This CDR3 is 15 amino acids long. The CDR3, as DNA: TGTGCCAGCAGCCTTGGGCGGCAAAGCCAAGAGACCCAGTACTTC. The encoded protein is CASSLGRQSQETQYF.